The present TCR beta chain was sequenced within a study of shared clonotypes between healthy human individuals. The protocol was immunoSEQ multiplex PCR, while the TCRdb copy is restricted to in-frame clones and leaves out a portion. The data contain some 1.5 million clones, approximately 97% of them seen just once; the ten biggest clones take up over 1%. A single count supports this clone. This CDR3 has 15 residues. The germline CDR1 and CDR2 sequences are SGHRS and YFSETQ. V was clipped by 4 bases and J by 3 bases; unmatched bases: 9. This TCR was recovered from a man younger than 40 in good health. The chain couples TRBV5-1 to TRBJ2-7; 8 bases match TRBD1. The sample was naive CD4+ T cells sorted from blood. Subset here: CD45RA+ positively selected. The CDR3 nucleotides read TGCGCCAGCAGCACCACCGGACAGGGCATCTACGAGCAGTACTTC. Translated: CASSTTGQGIYEQYF.